These 13 T cell receptor beta chains were all obtained from the same sample, sequenced in a study of spatial heterogeneity in lung cancer. TCRdb recomputed calls from the 5' RACE reads with MiXCR, one row per CDR3 protein. The sample lists tens of thousands of distinct CDR3 sequences, about an eighth seen once, with 32% in the top ten. Stated time point: blood at routine non-recurrence follow-up after resection. This sample comprised PBMCs, obtained at follow-up. These receptors were collected from a male donor with early-stage non-small cell lung cancer.

This clonotype was counted many times. This rearrangement joins TRBV20-1 to TRBJ2-6; a weak D match, TRBD2 (6 bases). The CDR3 spans 15 residues. Trimming stripped 6 bases from V and 1 base from J, with 13 bases between. Germline V lookup: CDR1 DFQATT, CDR2 SNEGSKA (reference sequence). The CDR3: CSADALASGANVLTF. CDR3 DNA sequence: TGCAGTGCGGACGCACTAGCTTCTGGGGCCAACGTCCTGACTTTC.

Only a few counts were recorded for this clonotype. The chain recombines TRBV12-3 or TRBV12-4 with TRBJ2-1, with 8 bases aligning to TRBD1. The CDR3 has 14 residues. Losses at the gene ends were 6 bases for V and 1 base for J; bases not matched to a gene: 2. In nucleotides, the CDR3 is TGTGCCAGCAGCCGACAGGGGTCCTACAATGAGCAGTTCTTC. Residues: CASSRQGSYNEQFF.

This clonotype has just a few counts. V gene TRBV4-3 combines with J gene TRBJ2-1, with 7 bases that match TRBD1. The CDR3 runs to 15 residues. Germline CDR1 reads LGHNA; CDR2 reads YSLEER. Trimming removed 4 bases from V and 2 bases from J; junction bases left unmatched: 5. The CDR3 region has the DNA TGCGCCAGCAGCCCGAACAGGGGTCCCTACAATGAGCAGTTCTTC. As protein: CASSPNRGPYNEQFF.

This clonotype was found many times. The rearrangement uses TRBV4-3 and TRBJ2-7; a weak D match, TRBD1 (6 bases). Trimming removed 1 base at V and 6 bases at J, with 16 bases between. The germline V gene has CDR1 LGHNA and CDR2 YSLEER. The CDR3 totals 15 residues. CDR3 sequence: CASSQGTGRGAEQYF. The CDR3 bases are TGCGCCAGCAGCCAAGGAACGGGCAGGGGTGCCGAGCAGTACTTC.

This clonotype was recorded at least ten times. The V gene is TRBV4-2, the J gene TRBJ1-1, with D possibly matching TRBD1 (5 bases). CDR3 length: 12 amino acids. CDR1 LGHNA and CDR2 YNFKEQ come from the germline V gene. Deletions cut 0 bases from V and 11 bases from J, with 10 bases between. The CDR3 sequence: CASSQDPEGAFF. The CDR3 DNA is TGTGCCAGCAGCCAAGATCCGGAGGGGGCTTTCTTT.

At least ten counts were recorded for this clonotype. The chain uses TRBV12-3 or TRBV12-4 and TRBJ1-6; unclear D gene. Trimming removed 1 base at V and 5 bases at J, with 6 bases between. This CDR3 has 14 residues. Here the CDR3 DNA reads TGTGCCAGCAGTTTAGTTGGGAATAATTCACCCCTCCACTTT. Translating it yields CASSLVGNNSPLHF.

This clonotype has at least ten counts. V and J are TRBV12-3 or TRBV12-4 and TRBJ1-2; D call uncertain. Trimming removed 7 bases at V and 3 bases at J, with 15 bases between. The CDR3 consists of 14 residues. CDR3 protein: CASTPPDNYYGYTF. The CDR3 DNA sequence: TGTGCCAGCACCCCTCCTGACAACTACTATGGCTACACCTTC.

The chain employs TRBV10-3 and TRBJ2-2; the D gene is possibly TRBD2 (5 bases). Germline V CDR1 and CDR2: ENHRY, SYGVKD. This CDR3 has 11 residues. V was clipped by 8 bases and J by 8 bases, with 9 bases between them. The CDR3 DNA follows: TGTGCCATCCATGGGAGTGGGGAGCTGTTTTTT. Translating it yields CAIHGSGELFF.

A remark on this clonotype: The junction departs from germline at one end; a sequencing error may be responsible. J is TRBJ1-3 and V is TRBV5-6, with a possible D match to TRBD1 (6 bases). The CDR3 extends over 17 amino acids. The germline gives CDR1 SGHDT, CDR2 YYEEEE. The CDR3 DNA reads as TGTGCCGGCAGCTTAGGCGACAGGATCTTCTCTGGAAACACCATATATTTT. Translating gives CAGSLGDRIFSGNTIYF. Drawing the rest from reference TRBV5-6 and TRBJ1-3, the complete variable domain is DAGVTQSPTHLIKTRGQQVTLRCSPKSGHDTVSWYQQALGQGPQFIFQYYEEEERQRGNFPDRFSGHQFPNYSSELNVNALLLGDSALYLCAGSLGDRIFSGNTIYFGEGSWLTVV.

The chain has TRBV2 and TRBJ1-2, with 8 bases matching TRBD1. V was pared by 8 bases and J by 2 bases, with 13 bases of the junction left unmatched. This CDR3 has 16 residues. CDR1 is SNHLY, CDR2 FYNNEI, per germline. The CDR3 DNA follows: TGTGCCAGCCAGGCCGGGCCCAGGACAGGGAACTATGGCTACACCTTC. Translation: CASQAGPRTGNYGYTF.

A remark on this clonotype: A much larger clone sits a single nucleotide away, making a read error possible. This chain joins TRBV7-9 and TRBJ1-1, with a weak D call TRBD1 (6 bases). The CDR3 has 13 residues. Germline V lookup: CDR1 SEHNR, CDR2 FQNEAQ (reference sequence). Trimming pared 4 bases from V and 1 base from J, leaving 7 bases between. The CDR3 is CASSSTGNTEAFF. The CDR3 DNA reads TGTGCCAGCAGCTCGACAGGGAACACTGAAGCTTTCTTT. Full variable domain (remainder filled in from reference TRBV7-9 and TRBJ1-1): DTGVSQNPRHKITKRGQNVTFRCDPISEHNRLYWYRQTLGQGPEFLTYFQNEAQLEKSRLLSDRFSAERPKGSFSTLEIQRTEQGDSAMYLCASSSTGNTEAFFGQGTRLTVV.

At least ten counts were recorded for this clonotype. The V and J genes are TRBV20-1 and TRBJ1-5; tentatively, D is TRBD1 (5 bases). CDR1 DFQATT and CDR2 SNEGSKA come from the germline V gene (reference sequence). The CDR3 runs to 16 residues. The V and J ends lost 5 bases and 2 bases respectively, with 19 bases between them. The DNA of the CDR3 is TGCAGTGCTCCACCTCCGGGGTCGGGGGGCAATCAGCCCCAGCATTTT. This translates into CSAPPPGSGGNQPQHF.

The chain recombines TRBV27 with TRBJ2-7, with 7 positions matching TRBD1. The V and J ends lost 6 bases and 4 bases, in that order; junction bases with no gene match: 6. There are 13 residues in the CDR3. Germline CDR1 is MNHEY and CDR2 is SMNVEV (reference sequence). The CDR3 region has the DNA TGTGCCAGCAGCAAGGGACAGATATACGAGCAGTACTTC. This gives the protein CASSKGQIYEQYF.